The subject of this entry is one T cell receptor (beta chain). Its antigen is currently unknown. This record belongs to a study of memory CD4+ T cells and cytomegalovirus serostatus. Study-wide results and limits: The CMV-associated TCR signature appears largely within the CD4+ memory repertoire. Repertoires predicted CMV serostatus with median bootstrapped AUC of about 0.96. Of approximately 160 reported CMV TCRbeta sequences, some 70 were found in memory CD4+ repertoires.

Germline CDR1 SGHTA, CDR2 FQGNSA. Trimming took off 6 bases at V and 5 bases at J, with 16 bases between the two ends. The CDR3 runs 14 residues. Method: immunoSEQ multiplex PCR; TCRdb's copy keeps in-frame clones and lacks some. Of around 25,000 clones in the sample, more than 75% were seen once. Single viable CD3+CD4+CD8-CD45RO+ cells were sorted as the memory CD4+ T cells. Donors' CMV status reflects serum IgG against pp150, pp28, p38, p52. The sequence was collected from an adult in good health and CMV-seronegative. The sequencing sample was made of memory CD4+ T cells from blood. The genes are TRBV7-2 and TRBJ2-5, with D unresolved. This CDR3 is CASSSSRGSETQYF. The CDR3, as DNA: TGTGCCAGCAGTTCATCTAGAGGTTCTGAGACCCAGTACTTC. Looking up the rest from reference TRBV7-2 and TRBJ2-5 gives the full variable domain: GAGVSQSPSNKVTEKGKDVELRCDPISGHTALYWYRQSLGQGLEFLIYFQGNSAPDKSGLPSDRFSAERTGGSVSTLTIQRTQQEDSAVYLCASSSSRGSETQYFGPGTRLLVL.